A selection of T cell receptor beta chains follows, all from one sample in a study of tumor-infiltrating lymphocytes in localized non-small cell lung cancer. Generated by immunoSEQ multiplex PCR, the TCRdb table keeps only in-frame clones and is missing some. The table records roughly 7,000 clones, just under 75% of them present only once. Specimen: lung tumor tissue. The receptor source for this set is a human donor with non-small cell lung cancer. Both conserved end residues are part of each CDR3. The D gene is left open where the match is weak. Clone size is not always given. Where it is, it says once, few, many or a class for expanded clones.

clone_size: NA; d_call: TRBD1; j_call: TRBJ1-2; v_call: TRBV15; cdr3_aa: CATSKRQGPVGGYTF; cdr3_nt: TGTGCCACCAGCAAGCGACAGGGGCCGGTCGGGGGCTACACCTTC
clone_size: NA; d_call: TRBD2; j_call: TRBJ2-1; v_call: TRBV4-1; cdr3_aa: CASSQDSTSGAYNEQFF; cdr3_nt: TGCGCCAGCAGCCAAGACTCAACTAGCGGGGCTTACAATGAGCAGTTCTTC
clone_size: NA; d_call: TRBD2; j_call: TRBJ2-7; v_call: TRBV19; cdr3_aa: CASSNLAGDYEQYF; cdr3_nt: TGTGCCAGTAGTAACCTAGCGGGAGACTACGAGCAGTACTTC
clone_size: NA; d_call: NA; j_call: TRBJ2-3; v_call: TRBV5-4; cdr3_aa: CASSLAGVGGDTQYF; cdr3_nt: TGTGCCAGCAGCTTGGCCGGGGTTGGTGGAGATACGCAGTATTTT
clone_size: once; d_call: NA; j_call: TRBJ1-1; v_call: TRBV11-2; cdr3_aa: CASSVSPGRSTEAFF; cdr3_nt: TGTGCCAGCAGCGTATCCCCGGGTCGTTCCACTGAAGCTTTCTTT
clone_size: NA; d_call: NA; j_call: TRBJ1-1; v_call: TRBV4-1; cdr3_aa: CASSQGLKDVTEAFF; cdr3_nt: TGCGCCAGCAGCCAAGGGTTGAAGGATGTAACTGAAGCTTTCTTT
clone_size: NA; d_call: NA; j_call: TRBJ2-3; v_call: TRBV7-2; cdr3_aa: CASSLAKADTQYF; cdr3_nt: TGTGCCAGCAGCTTAGCGAAGGCAGATACGCAGTATTTT
clone_size: NA; d_call: TRBD1; j_call: TRBJ1-1; v_call: TRBV30; cdr3_aa: CAWSVLGTVNTEAFF; cdr3_nt: TGTGCCTGGAGTGTACTCGGGACAGTAAACACTGAAGCTTTCTTT
clone_size: NA; d_call: TRBD1; j_call: TRBJ2-5; v_call: TRBV7-9; cdr3_aa: CASSARTGLQETQYF; cdr3_nt: TGTGCCAGCAGCGCCCGGACAGGGTTGCAAGAGACCCAGTACTTC
clone_size: few; d_call: TRBD2; j_call: TRBJ2-7; v_call: TRBV6-1; cdr3_aa: CASGWTSRPYEQYF; cdr3_nt: TGTGCCAGCGGCTGGACTAGCCGTCCCTACGAGCAGTACTTC
clone_size: once; d_call: TRBD1; j_call: TRBJ1-2; v_call: TRBV6-1; cdr3_aa: CASRGTGFSYGYTF; cdr3_nt: TGTGCCAGCAGGGGGACAGGGTTCAGCTATGGCTACACCTTC
clone_size: few; d_call: NA; j_call: TRBJ2-7; v_call: TRBV7-3; cdr3_aa: CASSPPWGYPYSYEQYF; cdr3_nt: TGTGCCAGCAGTCCCCCTTGGGGGTACCCATACTCCTACGAGCAGTACTTC
clone_size: medium-sized; d_call: TRBD1; j_call: TRBJ1-1; v_call: TRBV5-1; cdr3_aa: CASSTDRDRGEAFF; cdr3_nt: TGCGCCAGCAGCACAGACCGGGACAGGGGGGAAGCTTTCTTT
clone_size: NA; d_call: NA; j_call: TRBJ1-1; v_call: TRBV6-5; cdr3_aa: CASSSANTEAFF; cdr3_nt: TGTGCCAGCAGTTCGGCGAACACTGAAGCTTTCTTT
clone_size: once; d_call: TRBD2; j_call: TRBJ2-7; v_call: TRBV7-9; cdr3_aa: CASSVRAPGLALYEQYF; cdr3_nt: TGTGCCAGCAGCGTAAGAGCTCCGGGACTAGCGCTCTACGAGCAGTACTTC
clone_size: NA; d_call: NA; j_call: TRBJ2-7; v_call: TRBV29-1; cdr3_aa: CSVEDPGAHEQYF; cdr3_nt: TGCAGCGTTGAAGATCCGGGGGCGCACGAGCAGTACTTC
clone_size: NA; d_call: NA; j_call: TRBJ2-7; v_call: TRBV19; cdr3_aa: CASSIGDGTYEQYF; cdr3_nt: TGTGCCAGTAGTATCGGGGACGGAACCTACGAGCAGTACTTC
clone_size: NA; d_call: NA; j_call: TRBJ1-1; v_call: TRBV4-2; cdr3_aa: CASSQDFGGVTEAFF; cdr3_nt: TGTGCCAGCAGCCAAGATTTTGGGGGGGTCACTGAAGCTTTCTTT
clone_size: NA; d_call: NA; j_call: TRBJ1-1; v_call: TRBV5-1; cdr3_aa: CASSLTAHRNTEAFF; cdr3_nt: TGCGCCAGCAGCTTGACTGCACACCGGAACACTGAAGCTTTCTTT
clone_size: few; d_call: NA; j_call: TRBJ1-1; v_call: TRBV10-1; cdr3_aa: CASSEQGCRAFF; cdr3_nt: TGCGCCAGCAGTGAGCAGGGGTGTAGAGCTTTCTTT
clone_size: NA; d_call: NA; j_call: TRBJ2-1; v_call: TRBV5-1; cdr3_aa: CASSLGVVFDEQFF; cdr3_nt: TGCGCCAGCAGCTTGGGGGTGGTATTCGATGAGCAGTTCTTC
clone_size: NA; d_call: NA; j_call: TRBJ2-2; v_call: TRBV11-1; cdr3_aa: CASGPGNAGTGELFF; cdr3_nt: TGTGCCAGCGGCCCTGGCAATGCGGGCACCGGGGAGCTGTTTTTT
clone_size: NA; d_call: NA; j_call: TRBJ1-2; v_call: TRBV15; cdr3_aa: CATSEGSNYGYTF; cdr3_nt: TGTGCCACCAGCGAGGGAAGTAACTATGGCTACACCTTC
clone_size: NA; d_call: TRBD1; j_call: TRBJ1-1; v_call: TRBV29-1; cdr3_aa: CSGGQDDEAFF; cdr3_nt: TGCAGCGGGGGACAGGATGATGAGGCTTTCTTT
clone_size: NA; d_call: NA; j_call: TRBJ1-5; v_call: TRBV19; cdr3_aa: CASIRVLTQPQHF; cdr3_nt: TGTGCCAGTATCCGGGTGCTTACTCAGCCCCAGCATTTT
clone_size: NA; d_call: TRBD1; j_call: TRBJ1-2; v_call: TRBV30; cdr3_aa: CAWSMDRGSYTF; cdr3_nt: TGTGCCTGGAGTATGGACAGGGGTAGCTACACCTTC
clone_size: few; d_call: NA; j_call: TRBJ2-5; v_call: TRBV9; cdr3_aa: CASSVASYLKETQYF; cdr3_nt: TGTGCCAGCAGCGTAGCTTCCTACCTGAAAGAGACCCAGTACTTC
clone_size: NA; d_call: TRBD1; j_call: TRBJ1-5; v_call: TRBV19; cdr3_aa: CASTWDSLNQPQHF; cdr3_nt: TGTGCCAGTACCTGGGACAGCCTCAATCAGCCCCAGCATTTT
clone_size: NA; d_call: NA; j_call: TRBJ2-1; v_call: TRBV10-3; cdr3_aa: CAISAGPYNEQFF; cdr3_nt: TGTGCCATCAGTGCGGGACCTTACAATGAGCAGTTCTTC
clone_size: NA; d_call: NA; j_call: TRBJ2-1; v_call: TRBV5-4; cdr3_aa: CASSLIAGGRQFF; cdr3_nt: TGTGCCAGCAGCTTGATAGCAGGCGGTCGGCAGTTCTTC
clone_size: NA; d_call: NA; j_call: TRBJ1-5; v_call: TRBV2; cdr3_aa: CASSVETGNNQPQHF; cdr3_nt: TGTGCCAGCAGTGTAGAGACAGGTAACAATCAGCCCCAGCATTTT
clone_size: NA; d_call: TRBD2; j_call: TRBJ2-1; v_call: TRBV11-3; cdr3_aa: CASSFLASGEQFF; cdr3_nt: TGTGCCAGCAGCTTTTTGGCTAGCGGTGAGCAGTTCTTC
clone_size: NA; d_call: TRBD1; j_call: TRBJ1-4; v_call: TRBV30; cdr3_aa: CAWRTQGANEKLFF; cdr3_nt: TGTGCCTGGAGAACTCAGGGGGCAAATGAAAAACTGTTTTTT
clone_size: NA; d_call: NA; j_call: TRBJ1-1; v_call: TRBV5-1; cdr3_aa: CASSLSPWQNTEAFF; cdr3_nt: TGCGCCAGCAGCTTGTCGCCGTGGCAGAACACTGAAGCTTTCTTT
clone_size: NA; d_call: TRBD2; j_call: TRBJ2-1; v_call: TRBV7-9; cdr3_aa: CASSLPSGGHFF; cdr3_nt: TGTGCCAGCAGCCTCCCGAGCGGGGGGCACTTCTTC
clone_size: NA; d_call: TRBD1; j_call: TRBJ1-1; v_call: TRBV29-1; cdr3_aa: CSVGRGLQAEAFF; cdr3_nt: TGCAGCGTTGGCAGGGGGCTGCAAGCTGAAGCTTTCTTT
clone_size: NA; d_call: NA; j_call: TRBJ1-4; v_call: TRBV6-1; cdr3_aa: CASDSAVNRHEKLFF; cdr3_nt: TGTGCCAGCGATTCGGCAGTAAACCGCCATGAAAAACTGTTTTTT
clone_size: NA; d_call: TRBD2; j_call: TRBJ2-1; v_call: TRBV15; cdr3_aa: CATSTSGGPIGQFF; cdr3_nt: TGTGCCACCAGCACTAGCGGGGGGCCTATCGGGCAGTTCTTC
clone_size: NA; d_call: NA; j_call: TRBJ1-1; v_call: TRBV7-3; cdr3_aa: CASSLQGINTEAFF; cdr3_nt: TGTGCCAGCAGCTTACAGGGTATAAACACTGAAGCTTTCTTT
clone_size: NA; d_call: NA; j_call: TRBJ2-1; v_call: TRBV11-2; cdr3_aa: CASSLGPRASDEQFF; cdr3_nt: TGTGCCAGCAGCTTAGGCCCCCGCGCGAGCGATGAGCAGTTCTTC